The source of this T cell receptor beta chain is a study of Graves' ophthalmopathy and Graves' hyperthyroidism. Study outcomes and limitations: In predicting ophthalmopathy progression, the model reached about 69% sensitivity and 72.22% specificity.

Other autoimmune disease, uncontrolled infection, pregnancy and lactation led to exclusion. A roughly 9.3 ml volume of fresh peripheral blood provided the PBMCs. The CDR3 runs 14 residues. Germline V gene lookup returns CDR1 SNHLY and CDR2 FYNNEI. With 8 bases clipped from V and 5 bases from J, the junction kept 12 bases outside the gene matches. The authors amplified TCR beta CDR3 regions, and they did so from RNA transcripts for repertoire sequencing. HTBI primers primed a first-round RT-PCR, and a second-round multiplex PCR followed. MiXCR, run by TCRdb on the multiplex PCR reads, gives a single entry per CDR3 protein. Here the sample spans approximately 700,000 distinct CDR3 sequences, 35% to 50% being singletons. Concerning this clonotype: Its antigen is unknown.

The sequenced sample was peripheral blood. This receptor was obtained from an adult man with Graves' ophthalmopathy. The rearrangement links TRBV2 to TRBJ2-7; 7 bases match TRBD1. In nucleotides, the CDR3 is TGTGCCAGCGGGAAAGGACAGGCGTGGGACGAGCAGTACTTC. Amino acid sequence: CASGKGQAWDEQYF.